These T cell receptor beta chains were read from a single sample in a study of identical twins. TCRdb passed the 5' RACE reads through MiXCR, listing each CDR3 protein once. The table shows 690,000 or so distinct CDR3 sequences, with approximately 6.1% occurring only once. Sequenced input: naive T cells sorted from blood. All receptors derive from a young man in good health. Both conserved end residues are part of each CDR3. D genes are given only for firm matches. Clone size is shown for a subset of rows, as once, few, many or a class of expanded clone.

V	size	J	D	DNA	CDR3
TRBV12-3/TRBV12-4	many	TRBJ2-7	-	TGTGCCAGCAGTTATAAGGTCTACGAGCAGTACTTC	CASSYKVYEQYF
TRBV20-1	many	TRBJ2-5	TRBD2	TGCAGTGCTAACATCGGAGCGGGAGGGCCGGAGACCCAGTACTTC	CSANIGAGGPETQYF
TRBV5-1	-	TRBJ2-6	-	TGCGCCAGCAGACAATCTCAGGGTGCTGGGGCCAACGTCCTGACTTTC	CASRQSQGAGANVLTF
TRBV9	-	TRBJ2-3	-	TGTGCCAGCAGCGTAGCTCGGAGTCGCACAGATACGCAGTATTTT	CASSVARSRTDTQYF
TRBV28	-	TRBJ1-2	-	TGTGCCAGCAGTTCCGGACCGGGAGGGAAAGGCAACTATGGCTACACCTTC	CASSSGPGGKGNYGYTF
TRBV5-1	-	TRBJ2-5	-	TGCGCCAGCAGCATACCGTCTAGTGGGCGGGAGACCCAGTACTTC	CASSIPSSGRETQYF
TRBV29-1	few	TRBJ2-5	TRBD1	TGCAGCTCCTCCAAAGGGGGCAGGGGTCAAGAGACCCAGTACTTC	CSSSKGGRGQETQYF
TRBV4-3	many	TRBJ2-1	-	TGCGCCAGCAGCCGAGGACCGTCAATGGTAGCCAATGAGCAGTTCTTC	CASSRGPSMVANEQFF
TRBV12-3/TRBV12-4	few	TRBJ2-1	-	TGTGCCAGCAGAATCCAAGGGGTACGGGAAGCCTCCAATGAGCAGTTCTTC	CASRIQGVREASNEQFF
TRBV29-1	many	TRBJ2-1	TRBD1	TGCAGCGCAAGGACAGGGGGCTTTAATGAGCAGTTCTTC	CSARTGGFNEQFF